A single sample gave rise to the 22 T cell receptor beta chains below, sequenced in a study of blood T cell repertoires in COVID-19. TCRdb's table, derived via immunoSEQ multiplex PCR, lists solely in-frame clones and lacks some. The data hold tens of thousands of clones, with under 85% observed a single time. The source material was peripheral blood. These receptors were taken from a human donor in a cohort sampled during active COVID-19.

The V call is TRBV5-4, the J call TRBJ2-7; tentative D call: TRBD1 (6 bases). Deletions cut 4 bases from V and 2 bases from J, with 19 bases between. CDR1 SGHNT and CDR2 YYREEE come from the germline V gene (reference sequence). The CDR3 runs 16 residues. The CDR3 DNA reads as TGTGCCAGCAGCCCGTCGTTGCAGGGGCCAGCCTACGAGCAGTACTTC. Encoded protein: CASSPSLQGPAYEQYF.

The J gene is TRBJ1-4, the V gene TRBV7-9, with TRBD1 identical over 7 bases. Germline-derived CDR1 and CDR2 are SEHNR and FQNEAQ (reference sequence). V dropped 7 bases and J dropped 5; count of bases not matched to a gene: 10. The CDR3 has 15 residues. The CDR3: CASTISGQRNEKLFF. CDR3 coding DNA: TGTGCCAGCACCATTTCGGGACAGCGAAATGAAAAACTGTTTTTT.

The rearrangement joins TRBV9 to TRBJ1-6, with D perhaps TRBD1 (5 bases). V was clipped by 5 bases and J by 5 bases, with 14 bases between them. Per the germline V gene, CDR1 is SGDLS and CDR2 is YYNGEE. CDR3 length equals 15 residues. In DNA, the CDR3 is TGTGCCAGCAGAAAATCCTGGGGGGATAATTCACCCCTCCACTTT. Its protein product is CASRKSWGDNSPLHF.

This rearrangement joins TRBV10-1 to TRBJ2-7; the D is unclear. The CDR3 covers 14 residues. The germline V and J ends were trimmed by 2 bases and 0 bases, with 8 bases remaining between them. Per germline, CDR1 WNHNN and CDR2 SYGVQD (reference sequence). In DNA, the CDR3 is TGCGCCAGCAGTGAGACCGTTAGCTCCTACGAGCAGTACTTC. Protein product: CASSETVSSYEQYF.

The CDR3 loop is CASSKREANTEAFF. As DNA, the CDR3 is TGTGCCAGCAGTAAAAGGGAGGCGAACACTGAAGCTTTCTTT. The chain has TRBV6-5 and TRBJ1-1, with D hard to call. This CDR3 has 14 amino acids. The germline gives CDR1 MNHEY, CDR2 SVGAGI. Trimming left V 5 bases short and J 1 base short, with 11 bases between.

V is TRBV2 and J is TRBJ1-5; D gene uncertain. The CDR3 has 16 residues. Trimming left V 3 bases short and J 2 bases short, with 14 bases between. Germline CDR1 and CDR2: SNHLY and FYNNEI. CDR3 in DNA: TGTGCCAGCAGTGATTTCAGAGGGAGCGGCAATCAGCCCCAGCATTTT. Translation gives CASSDFRGSGNQPQHF.

V usage is TRBV11-2 and J usage is TRBJ1-2, with unresolved D. V lost 5 bases to trimming and J lost 8 bases, with 12 bases between them. Germline CDR1 and CDR2: SGHAT and FQNNGV. This CDR3 comprises 12 residues. This CDR3 is CASSPGGGGYTF. The CDR3 coding sequence is TGTGCCAGCAGCCCAGGCGGCGGGGGCTACACCTTC. The whole variable domain, remainder taken from reference TRBV11-2 and TRBJ1-2, is EAGVAQSPRYKIIEKRQSVAFWCNPISGHATLYWYQQILGQGPKLLIQFQNNGVVDDSQLPKDRFSAERLKGVDSTLKIQPAKLEDSAVYLCASSPGGGGYTFGSGTRLTVV.

This clone has only one observation. The gene calls are TRBV9 and TRBJ2-6; D is uncertain. There are 14 residues in the CDR3. CDR1 and CDR2 (germline): SGDLS, YYNGEE. Trimming shortened V by 4 bases and J by 2 bases, and 7 bases separated the two germline ends. Here the CDR3 DNA reads TGTGCCAGCAGCCCCTTCCCTGGGGCCAACGTCCTGACTTTC. Translated: CASSPFPGANVLTF. Variable domain in full (rest from reference TRBV9 and TRBJ2-6): DSGVTQTPKHLITATGQRVTLRCSPRSGDLSVYWYQQSLDQGLQFLIQYYNGEERAKGNILERFSAQQFPDLHSELNLSSLELGDSALYFCASSPFPGANVLTFGAGSRLTVL.

The J gene is TRBJ1-2, the V gene TRBV19; D not resolved. V lost 3 bases and J 5 bases, leaving 13 bases between the germline ends. Per germline, CDR1 LNHDA and CDR2 SQIVND (reference sequence). This CDR3 region has 14 residues. The CDR3 coding sequence is TGTGCCAGTAGTATGAGCTTTTGGGCGTATGGCTACACCTTC. Amino acid sequence: CASSMSFWAYGYTF.

The rearrangement uses TRBV5-1 and TRBJ1-4; 11 bases match TRBD1. Losses at the gene ends were 4 bases for V and 3 bases for J; bases not matched to a gene: 8. The CDR3 is 17 amino acids. Germline lookup yields CDR1 SGHRS and CDR2 YFSETQ. The CDR3 here is CASSARTGGGSNEKLFF. DNA for the CDR3: TGCGCCAGCAGCGCACGGACAGGGGGCGGGTCTAATGAAAAACTGTTTTTT. Supplemented by reference TRBV5-1 and TRBJ1-4, the full variable domain reads KAGVTQTPRYLIKTRGQQVTLSCSPISGHRSVSWYQQTPGQGLQFLFEYFSETQRNKGNFPGRFSGRQFSNSRSEMNVSTLELGDSALYLCASSARTGGGSNEKLFFGSGTQLSVL.

The chain carries TRBV6-5 and TRBJ1-5; D call uncertain. The CDR3 is 13 amino acids. Germline lookup yields CDR1 MNHEY and CDR2 SVGAGI. V lost 5 bases, J lost 0 bases, and 5 bases lay in between. The CDR3 here is CASSLGSNQPQHF. The CDR3 bases are TGTGCCAGCAGTCTAGGTAGCAATCAGCCCCAGCATTTT.

The gene calls are TRBV27 and TRBJ1-5; D uncertain. The CDR3 covers 14 residues. Between the trimmed V and J ends, which lost 3 bases and 3 bases, there was a span of 9 bases. Germline V gene sequence: CDR1 MNHEY, CDR2 SMNVEV (reference sequence). CDR3 protein: CASSLRGNNQPQHF. In DNA form, the CDR3 reads TGTGCCAGCAGTTTGCGCGGGAACAATCAGCCCCAGCATTTT.

About this clone itself: Germline and junction disagree at one end, which may indicate a read error. This rearrangement joins TRBV7-9 to TRBJ2-7, with 9 positions matching TRBD1. Germline V lookup: CDR1 SEHNR, CDR2 FQNEAQ (reference sequence). This CDR3 spans 11 amino acids. CDR3 loop: CASSSWRDRVF. As DNA, the CDR3 is TGTGCCAGCAGCTCCTGGAGGGACAGGGTTTTC.

This clone appeared many times. The chain is built from TRBV29-1 and TRBJ2-1; TRBD1 aligns across 12 bases. This CDR3 comprises 12 residues. CDR1 is SQVTM and CDR2 is ANQGSEA in the germline V gene. The CDR3, as DNA: TGCGCGGGGGGACAGGGGGCTAATGAGCAGTTCTTC. It codes for CAGGQGANEQFF.

This chain connects TRBV7-9 to TRBJ1-6; D might be TRBD1 (5 bases). The CDR3 runs 17 residues. The V gene's germline CDR1 is SEHNR and CDR2 FQNEAQ (reference sequence). Trimming took 5 bases from V and 6 from J, leaving 20 bases between them. The DNA for the CDR3 is TGTGCCAGCAGCCCCGTTAGCGGTCTTGGGGCTAATTCACCCCTCCACTTT. As protein: CASSPVSGLGANSPLHF.

This chain connects TRBV28 to TRBJ2-1, with TRBD1 identical over 8 bases. Trimming took 6 bases from V and 8 from J; bases not matched to a gene: 18. This CDR3 region has 17 residues. CDR1 is MDHEN, CDR2 SYDVKM, per germline. The DNA of the CDR3 is TGTGCCAGCAGACCTGCGGCCGGACAGGGCTTTCGGTATGAGCAGTTCTTC. Translating it yields CASRPAAGQGFRYEQFF.

The DNA for the CDR3 is TGTGCCAGCAGTGAATGGCTTAGCGGGGGGACGAACACCGGGGAGCTGTTTTTT. Its translation is CASSEWLSGGTNTGELFF. The gene calls are TRBV2 and TRBJ2-2, with TRBD2 matching 10 bases. V shed 2 bases, J shed 0 bases, and the junction held 6 bases outside the gene matches. The CDR3 contains 18 residues. Per the germline V gene, CDR1 is SNHLY and CDR2 is FYNNEI.

J is TRBJ1-1 and V is TRBV30; maybe TRBD1 (6 bases). Germline lookup yields CDR1 GTSNPN and CDR2 SVGIG (reference sequence). With 1 base removed from V and 3 bases from J, the gap between germline ends came to 9 bases. The CDR3 runs 13 residues. CDR3 in amino acids: CAWSAGADTEAFF. As DNA, the CDR3 is TGTGCCTGGAGTGCAGGGGCGGACACTGAAGCTTTCTTT.

The CDR3 here is CASSPRQGRGANVLTF. CDR3 nucleotides: TGTGCCAGCTCTCCCCGGCAGGGCCGAGGGGCCAACGTCCTGACTTTC. The V and J genes are TRBV18 and TRBJ2-6; the D gene is possibly TRBD1 (5 bases). The V and J ends lost 6 bases and 4 bases respectively, with 16 bases between them. CDR3 length equals 16 residues. Germline assignment: CDR1 KGHSH and CDR2 LQKENI.

The genes are TRBV28 and TRBJ2-3, with D possibly TRBD2 on 5 matching bases. Germline assignment: CDR1 MDHEN and CDR2 SYDVKM. The CDR3 loop spans 15 amino acids. The V end lost 5 bases, the J end lost 2 bases, and 14 bases lay between the germline ends. The chain's CDR3 is CASSPSGSLTDTQYF. CDR3 nucleotides: TGTGCCAGCAGTCCGAGCGGTTCTCTCACAGATACGCAGTATTTT. Looking up the rest from reference TRBV28 and TRBJ2-3 gives the full variable domain: DVKVTQSSRYLVKRTGEKVFLECVQDMDHENMFWYRQDPGLGLRLIYFSYDVKMKEKGDIPEGYSVSREKKERFSLILESASTNQTSMYLCASSPSGSLTDTQYFGPGTRLTVL.

This chain connects TRBV7-2 to TRBJ1-2, with 9 bases lining up with TRBD1. After removal of 1 base from V and 7 bases from J, the junction contained 7 bases not matched to a gene. Per germline, CDR1 SGHTA and CDR2 FQGNSA. The CDR3 sequence is 15 residues long. For the CDR3, the DNA is TGTGCCAGCAGCTTAGTAAGACAGGGGGGGGCTGGCTACACCTTC. Amino acids: CASSLVRQGGAGYTF.

This chain links TRBV7-8 with TRBJ2-7; D is possibly TRBD1 (6 bases). This CDR3 is built from 15 residues. Trimming removed 3 bases at V and 1 base at J, with 13 bases between. Germline lookup yields CDR1 SGHVS and CDR2 FQNEAQ. This CDR3 is CASSLITGTSYEQYF. The CDR3 nucleotides read TGTGCCAGCAGCTTGATAACGGGGACATCCTACGAGCAGTACTTC.